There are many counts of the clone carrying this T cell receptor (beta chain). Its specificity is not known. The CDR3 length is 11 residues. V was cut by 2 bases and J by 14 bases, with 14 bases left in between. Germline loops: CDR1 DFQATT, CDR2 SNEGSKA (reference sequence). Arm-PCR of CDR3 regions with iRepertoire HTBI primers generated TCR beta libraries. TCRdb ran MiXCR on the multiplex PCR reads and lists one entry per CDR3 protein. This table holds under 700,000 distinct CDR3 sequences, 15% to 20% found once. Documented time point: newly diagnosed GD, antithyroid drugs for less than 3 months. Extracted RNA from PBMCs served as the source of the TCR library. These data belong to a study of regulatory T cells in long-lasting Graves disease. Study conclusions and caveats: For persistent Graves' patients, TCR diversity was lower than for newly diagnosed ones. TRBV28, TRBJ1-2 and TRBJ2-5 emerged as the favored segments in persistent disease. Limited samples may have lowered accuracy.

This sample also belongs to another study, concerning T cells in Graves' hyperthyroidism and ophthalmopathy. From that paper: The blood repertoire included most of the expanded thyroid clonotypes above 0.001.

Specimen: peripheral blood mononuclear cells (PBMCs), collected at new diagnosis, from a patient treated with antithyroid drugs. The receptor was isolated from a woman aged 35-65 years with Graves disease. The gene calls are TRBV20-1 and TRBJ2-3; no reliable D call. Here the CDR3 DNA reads TGCAGTGCTAGAACAGAGAGATCGTGGTATTTT. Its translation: CSARTERSWYF.